This T cell receptor (beta chain) originates from a study of blood T cells in healthy people across ages. This clonotype was seen a handful of times. Its antigen remains unknown. Findings and limits, study-wide: Percentage of naive T cells showed a strong correlation with TCR beta diversity. Per million T cells, TCR beta diversity dropped about linearly as age rose.

Combining a sample-barcoded 5' primer with a J-beta primer mix, a second PCR ran for about 6 to 11 cycles. A template-switch adaptor containing 12 random nucleotides labeled each cDNA molecule. No fewer than 2.5 million CDR3-containing paired-end reads came from each sample. TCRdb reprocessed the 5' RACE reads via MiXCR and lists one record per CDR3 protein. Counted here are around 1,500,000 distinct CDR3 sequences, 28% occurring once; the ten biggest clones make up less than 9.5%. CDR3 length: 13 amino acids. CDR1 MNHEY and CDR2 SMNVEV come from the germline V gene (reference sequence). The V gene end was trimmed by 4 bases and the J gene end by 12 bases; junction bases not matched to a gene: 10.

Material: blood. This sequence joins TRBV27 and TRBJ1-2; 8 bases agree with TRBD1. This receptor was identified in a woman in her 30s in good health. Here the CDR3 reads CASSSRTGLRDTF. The CDR3 coding sequence is TGTGCCAGCAGTTCACGGACAGGGCTCAGGGACACCTTC.